This TCR beta chain is from a study of beta chain features in type 1 diabetes. Study-level background: There were approximately 100,000,000 sorted cells examined across all samples. Findings and caveats of the study: Lower insertion and higher deletion counts appeared at VDJ junctions in type 1 diabetes patients. For Type 1 diabetes patients, all four CD4+ subsets carried TCRB CDR3s that were moderately but significantly shorter.

With 5 bases removed from V and 3 bases from J, the gap between germline ends came to 5 bases. The germline gives CDR1 SGHVS, CDR2 FNYEAQ. The CDR3 contains 11 residues. Of the isolated RNA, all was reverse transcribed, and so the sequenced material was expressed TCRB transcripts. Using immunoSEQ multiplex PCR, the repertoire was profiled, and TCRdb retains in-frame clones only, with some absent. This sample yields roughly 150,000 clones, of which about 8.1% are seen a single time; around 0.56% belongs to the top ten. This clone was counted between two and nine times. The antigen is undetermined. The clonotype was recovered from a woman under 30 with type 1 diabetes. The sequenced sample was central memory CD4+ T cells from blood. V usage is TRBV7-6 and J usage is TRBJ2-7; D not certain. Written as DNA, the CDR3 is TGTGCCAGCAGCCCCTTCTACGAGCAGTACTTC. It is translated as CASSPFYEQYF.